This TCR beta chain is from a study of identical twins. Study conclusions and caveats: Twin pairs had excess sharing that was weaker in beta out-of-frame sequences.

A single record per CDR3 protein comes from TCRdb applying MiXCR to the 5' RACE reads. The table has about 660,000 distinct CDR3 sequences, over 8.5% seen once. The CDR3 consists of 14 residues. V was trimmed by 7 bases and J by 4 bases, leaving 16 bases between them. Many counts were recorded for this clonotype. Its antigen remains unknown. These data also featured in a second study, about yellow fever vaccine responses in identical twins.

Sequencing used PBMCs. The rearrangement uses TRBV12-3 or TRBV12-4 and TRBJ1-2; a possible D gene is TRBD1 (5 bases). The TCR was taken from a woman in her late teens or twenties in good health. The CDR3 DNA follows: TGTGCCAGCACCCGCACCGGGGCCGGCTATGGCTACACCTTC. Its translation: CASTRTGAGYGYTF.